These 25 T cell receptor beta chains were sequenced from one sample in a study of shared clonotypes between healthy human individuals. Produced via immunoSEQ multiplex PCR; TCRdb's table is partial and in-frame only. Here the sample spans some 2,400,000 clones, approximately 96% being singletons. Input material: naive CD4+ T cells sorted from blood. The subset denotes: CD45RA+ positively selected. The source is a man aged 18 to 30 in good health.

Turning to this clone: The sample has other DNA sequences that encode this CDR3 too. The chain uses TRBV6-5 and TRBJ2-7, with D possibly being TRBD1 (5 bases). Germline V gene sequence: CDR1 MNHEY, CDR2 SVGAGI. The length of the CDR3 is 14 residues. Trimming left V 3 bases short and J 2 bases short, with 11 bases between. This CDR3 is CASSYSRGPYEQYF. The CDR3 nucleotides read TGTGCCAGCAGTTATTCAAGGGGTCCCTACGAGCAGTACTTC.

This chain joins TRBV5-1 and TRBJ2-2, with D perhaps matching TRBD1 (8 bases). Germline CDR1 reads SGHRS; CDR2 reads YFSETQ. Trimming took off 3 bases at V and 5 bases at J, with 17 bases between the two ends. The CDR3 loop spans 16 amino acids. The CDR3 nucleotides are TGCGCCAGCAGCTCGAACGGACAGGGAGGGACCGGGGAGCTGTTTTTT. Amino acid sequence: CASSSNGQGGTGELFF. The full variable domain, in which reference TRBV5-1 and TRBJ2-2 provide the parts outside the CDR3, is KAGVTQTPRYLIKTRGQQVTLSCSPISGHRSVSWYQQTPGQGLQFLFEYFSETQRNKGNFPGRFSGRQFSNSRSEMNVSTLELGDSALYLCASSSNGQGGTGELFFGEGSRLTVL.

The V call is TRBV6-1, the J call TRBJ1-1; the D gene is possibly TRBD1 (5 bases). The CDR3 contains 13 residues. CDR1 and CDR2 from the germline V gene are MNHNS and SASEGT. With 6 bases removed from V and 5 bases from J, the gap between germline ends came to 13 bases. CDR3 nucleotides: TGTGCCAGCAGCAGGGATTGGACGACTGAAGCTTTCTTT. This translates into CASSRDWTTEAFF.

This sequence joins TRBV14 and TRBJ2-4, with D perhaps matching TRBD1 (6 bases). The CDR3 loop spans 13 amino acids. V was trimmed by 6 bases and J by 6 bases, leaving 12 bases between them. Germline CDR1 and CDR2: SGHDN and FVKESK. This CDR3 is CASSPDRGNIQYF. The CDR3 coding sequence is TGTGCCAGCAGTCCGGACAGAGGAAACATTCAGTACTTC.

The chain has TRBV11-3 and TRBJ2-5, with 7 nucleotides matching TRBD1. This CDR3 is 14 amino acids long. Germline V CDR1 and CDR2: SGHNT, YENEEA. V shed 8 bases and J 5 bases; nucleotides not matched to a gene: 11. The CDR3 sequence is CASSRGGSEETQYF. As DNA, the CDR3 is TGTGCCAGCTCCCGAGGGGGCTCCGAGGAGACCCAGTACTTC.

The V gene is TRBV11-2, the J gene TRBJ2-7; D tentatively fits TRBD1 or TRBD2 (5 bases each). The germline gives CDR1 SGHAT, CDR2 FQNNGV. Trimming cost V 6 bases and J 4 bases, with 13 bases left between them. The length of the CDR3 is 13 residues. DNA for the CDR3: TGTGCCAGCAGGAGGGACCCCGTTTACGAGCAGTACTTC. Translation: CASRRDPVYEQYF.

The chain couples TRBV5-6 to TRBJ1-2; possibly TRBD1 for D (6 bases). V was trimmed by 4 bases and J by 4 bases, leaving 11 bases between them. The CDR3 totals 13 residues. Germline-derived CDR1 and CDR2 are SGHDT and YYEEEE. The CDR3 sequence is CASSLDRIYGYTF. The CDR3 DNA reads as TGTGCCAGCAGCCTGGACAGAATCTATGGCTACACCTTC.

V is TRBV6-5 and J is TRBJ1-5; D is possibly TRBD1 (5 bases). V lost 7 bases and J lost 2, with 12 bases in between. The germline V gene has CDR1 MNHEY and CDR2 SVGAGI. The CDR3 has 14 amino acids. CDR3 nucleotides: TGTGCCAGCAAAATGACAGCCGGCAATCAGCCCCAGCATTTT. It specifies CASKMTAGNQPQHF.

CDR3 bases: TGTGCCAGCAGTTACGGAACAGGGGTTGAGACCCAGTACTTC. Its protein product is CASSYGTGVETQYF. J is TRBJ2-5 and V is TRBV6-5; 7 bases fit TRBD1. The CDR3 totals 14 residues. Germline V gives CDR1 MNHEY, CDR2 SVGAGI. J was trimmed by 5 bases and V by 2 bases; bases with no gene match: 5.

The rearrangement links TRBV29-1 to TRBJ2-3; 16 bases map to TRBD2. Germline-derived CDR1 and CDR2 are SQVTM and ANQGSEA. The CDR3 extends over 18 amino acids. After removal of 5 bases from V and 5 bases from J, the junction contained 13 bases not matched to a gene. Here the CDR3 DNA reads TGCAGCGTTTACCTACCGGGACTAGCGGGAGGGCGAGGAGATACGCAGTATTTT. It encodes CSVYLPGLAGGRGDTQYF.

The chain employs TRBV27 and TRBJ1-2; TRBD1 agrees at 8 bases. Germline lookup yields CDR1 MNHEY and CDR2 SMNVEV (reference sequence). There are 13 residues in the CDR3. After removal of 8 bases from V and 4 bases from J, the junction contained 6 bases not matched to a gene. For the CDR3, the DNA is TGTGCCAGCTCCGGACAGGGCCCCTATGGCTACACCTTC. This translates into CASSGQGPYGYTF.

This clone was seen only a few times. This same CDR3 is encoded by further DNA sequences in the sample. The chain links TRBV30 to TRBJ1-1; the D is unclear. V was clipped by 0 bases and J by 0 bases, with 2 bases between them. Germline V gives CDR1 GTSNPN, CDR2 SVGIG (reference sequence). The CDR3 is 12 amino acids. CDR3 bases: TGTGCCTGGAGTGTGGTGAACACTGAAGCTTTCTTT. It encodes CAWSVVNTEAFF.

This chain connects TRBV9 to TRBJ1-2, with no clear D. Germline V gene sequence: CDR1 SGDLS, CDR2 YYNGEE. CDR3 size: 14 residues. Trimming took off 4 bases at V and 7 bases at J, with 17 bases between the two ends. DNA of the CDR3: TGTGCCAGCAGCTCCCAAGCCCCTATAGGTGGCTACACCTTC. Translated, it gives CASSSQAPIGGYTF.

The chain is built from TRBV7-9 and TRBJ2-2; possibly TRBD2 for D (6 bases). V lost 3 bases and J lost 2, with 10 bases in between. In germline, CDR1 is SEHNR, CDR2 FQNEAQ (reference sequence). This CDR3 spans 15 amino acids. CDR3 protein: CASSFKRANTGELFF. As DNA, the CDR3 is TGTGCCAGCAGCTTCAAGCGGGCTAACACCGGGGAGCTGTTTTTT.

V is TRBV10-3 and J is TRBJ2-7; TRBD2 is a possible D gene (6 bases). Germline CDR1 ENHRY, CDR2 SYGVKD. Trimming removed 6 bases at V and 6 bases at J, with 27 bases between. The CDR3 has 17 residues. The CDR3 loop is CAIRPRGAGQEEPEQYF. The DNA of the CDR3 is TGTGCCATCAGGCCGCGAGGGGCGGGGCAGGAGGAGCCCGAGCAGTACTTC.

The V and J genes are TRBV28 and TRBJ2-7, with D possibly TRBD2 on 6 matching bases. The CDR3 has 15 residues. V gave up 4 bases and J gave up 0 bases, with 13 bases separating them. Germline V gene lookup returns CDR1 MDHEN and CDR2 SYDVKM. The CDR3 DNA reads TGTGCCAGCAGTTCCCGGGGGAGGAGCTCCTACGAGCAGTACTTC. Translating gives CASSSRGRSSYEQYF.

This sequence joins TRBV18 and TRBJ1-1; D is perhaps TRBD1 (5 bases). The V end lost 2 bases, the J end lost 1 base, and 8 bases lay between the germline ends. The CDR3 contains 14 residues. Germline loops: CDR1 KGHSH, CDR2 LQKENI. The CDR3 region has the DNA TGTGCCAGCTCACCAGCAGGGCGGAACACTGAAGCTTTCTTT. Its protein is CASSPAGRNTEAFF. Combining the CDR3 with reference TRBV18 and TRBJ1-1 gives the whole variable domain NAGVMQNPRHLVRRRGQEARLRCSPMKGHSHVYWYRQLPEEGLKFMVYLQKENIIDESGMPKERFSAEFPKEGPSILRIQQVVRGDSAAYFCASSPAGRNTEAFFGQGTRLTVV.

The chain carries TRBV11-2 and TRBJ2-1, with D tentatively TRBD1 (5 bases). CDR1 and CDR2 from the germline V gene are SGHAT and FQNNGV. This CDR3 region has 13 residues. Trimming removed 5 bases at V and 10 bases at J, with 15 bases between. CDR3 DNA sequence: TGTGCCAGCAGCACGATCAGGGTACGGGAGCAGTTCTTC. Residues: CASSTIRVREQFF. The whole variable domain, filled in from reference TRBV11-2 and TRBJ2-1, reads EAGVAQSPRYKIIEKRQSVAFWCNPISGHATLYWYQQILGQGPKLLIQFQNNGVVDDSQLPKDRFSAERLKGVDSTLKIQPAKLEDSAVYLCASSTIRVREQFFGPGTRLTVL.

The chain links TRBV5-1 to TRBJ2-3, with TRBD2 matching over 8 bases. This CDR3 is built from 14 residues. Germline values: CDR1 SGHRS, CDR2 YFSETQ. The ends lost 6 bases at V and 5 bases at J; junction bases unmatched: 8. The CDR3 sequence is CASTSAGVRDTQYF. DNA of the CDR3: TGCGCCAGCACATCAGCGGGAGTACGAGATACGCAGTATTTT.

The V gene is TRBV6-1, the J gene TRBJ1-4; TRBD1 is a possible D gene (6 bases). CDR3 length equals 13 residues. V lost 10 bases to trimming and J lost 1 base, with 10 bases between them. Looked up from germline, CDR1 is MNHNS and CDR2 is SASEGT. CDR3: CATTGLTNEKLFF. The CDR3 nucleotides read TGTGCCACGACAGGCCTAACTAATGAAAAACTGTTTTTT.

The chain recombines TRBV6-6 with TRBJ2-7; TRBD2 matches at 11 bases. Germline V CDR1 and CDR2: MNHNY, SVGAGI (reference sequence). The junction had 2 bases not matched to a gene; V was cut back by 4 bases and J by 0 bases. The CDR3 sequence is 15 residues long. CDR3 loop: CASSSTSGDSYEQYF. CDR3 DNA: TGTGCCAGCAGTTCGACTAGCGGGGACTCCTACGAGCAGTACTTC.

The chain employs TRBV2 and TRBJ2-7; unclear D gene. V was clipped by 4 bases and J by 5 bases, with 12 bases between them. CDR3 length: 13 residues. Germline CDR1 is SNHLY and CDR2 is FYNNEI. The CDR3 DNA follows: TGTGCCAGCAGTGGTAGTAGTAAGAACGAGCAGTACTTC. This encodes CASSGSSKNEQYF.

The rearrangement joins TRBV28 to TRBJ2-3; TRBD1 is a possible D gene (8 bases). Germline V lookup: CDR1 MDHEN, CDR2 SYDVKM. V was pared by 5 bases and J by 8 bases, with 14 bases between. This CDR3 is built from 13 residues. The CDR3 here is CASSLTGGGTQYF. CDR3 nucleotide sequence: TGTGCCAGCAGTCTCACAGGGGGGGGTACGCAGTATTTT.

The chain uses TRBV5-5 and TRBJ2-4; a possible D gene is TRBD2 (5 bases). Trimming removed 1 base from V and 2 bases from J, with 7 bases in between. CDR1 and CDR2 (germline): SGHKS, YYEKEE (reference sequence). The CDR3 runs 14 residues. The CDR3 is CASSLRESKNIQYF. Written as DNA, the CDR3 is TGTGCCAGCAGCTTGAGGGAGTCCAAAAACATTCAGTACTTC.

The CDR3 coding sequence is TGTGCCAGCAGCCCGGTCGGTAATGAAAAACTGTTTTTT. It yields the protein CASSPVGNEKLFF. The chain has TRBV5-6 and TRBJ1-4, with no clear D. Trimming stripped 4 bases from V and 4 bases from J, with 8 bases between. Per germline, CDR1 SGHDT and CDR2 YYEEEE. The CDR3 length is 13 residues.